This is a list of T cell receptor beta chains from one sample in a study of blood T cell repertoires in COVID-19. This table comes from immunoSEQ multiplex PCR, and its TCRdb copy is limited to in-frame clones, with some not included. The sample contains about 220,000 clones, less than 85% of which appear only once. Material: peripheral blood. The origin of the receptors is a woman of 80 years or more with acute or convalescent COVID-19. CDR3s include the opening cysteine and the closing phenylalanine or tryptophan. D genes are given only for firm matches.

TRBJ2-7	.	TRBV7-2	CASSLGSGSYEQYF
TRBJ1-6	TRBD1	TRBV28	CASRPQGFNSPLHF
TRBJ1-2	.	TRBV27	CASSFGGIAYGYTF
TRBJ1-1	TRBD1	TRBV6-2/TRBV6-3	CASTPLRDSLWNTEAFF
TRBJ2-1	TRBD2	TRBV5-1	CASSVSGASYNEQFF
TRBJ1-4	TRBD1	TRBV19	CASSGSPGQLFF
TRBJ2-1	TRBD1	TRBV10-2	CASSESQGAGNEQFF
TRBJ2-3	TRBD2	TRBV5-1	CASSLEGAGGRTDTQYF
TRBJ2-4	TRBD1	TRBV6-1	CASSEAFGTGVGRNIQYF
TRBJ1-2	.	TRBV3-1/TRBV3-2	CASSQWGGTNYGYTF
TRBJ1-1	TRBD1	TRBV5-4	CASSSRDSPDNIGSTEAFF
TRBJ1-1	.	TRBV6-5	CASSKGRSDTEAFF
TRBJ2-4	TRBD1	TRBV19	CASPPGAGGLQNIQYF